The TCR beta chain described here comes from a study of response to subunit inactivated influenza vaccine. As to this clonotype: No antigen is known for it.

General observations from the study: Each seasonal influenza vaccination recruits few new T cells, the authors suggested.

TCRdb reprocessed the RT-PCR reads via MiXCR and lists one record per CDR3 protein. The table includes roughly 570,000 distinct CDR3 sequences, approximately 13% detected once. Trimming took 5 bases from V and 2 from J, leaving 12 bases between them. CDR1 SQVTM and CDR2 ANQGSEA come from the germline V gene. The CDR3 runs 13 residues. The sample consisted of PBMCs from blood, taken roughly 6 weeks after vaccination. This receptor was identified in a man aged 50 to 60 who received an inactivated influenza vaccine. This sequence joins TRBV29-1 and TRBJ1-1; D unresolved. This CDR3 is CSVFLWGNTEAFF. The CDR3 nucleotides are TGCAGCGTTTTCTTATGGGGTAACACTGAAGCTTTCTTT.